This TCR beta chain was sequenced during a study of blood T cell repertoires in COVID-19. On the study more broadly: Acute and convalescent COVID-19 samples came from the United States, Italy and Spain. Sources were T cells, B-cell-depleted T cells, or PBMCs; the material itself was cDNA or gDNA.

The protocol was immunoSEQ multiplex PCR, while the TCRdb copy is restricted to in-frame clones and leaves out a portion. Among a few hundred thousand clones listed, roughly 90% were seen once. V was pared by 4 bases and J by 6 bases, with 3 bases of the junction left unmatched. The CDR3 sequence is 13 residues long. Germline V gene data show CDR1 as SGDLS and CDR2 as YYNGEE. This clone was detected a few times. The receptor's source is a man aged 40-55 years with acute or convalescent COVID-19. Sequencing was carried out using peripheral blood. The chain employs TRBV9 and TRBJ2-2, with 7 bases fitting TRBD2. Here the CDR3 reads CASSREVSGELFF. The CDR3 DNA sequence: TGTGCCAGCAGCCGGGAGGTTTCCGGGGAGCTGTTTTTT.